This T cell receptor beta chain was observed in a study of T cell repertoires in cytomegalovirus infection. Turning to the study itself: CMV infection plus the matching HLA type was flagged by public TCR beta signatures. Study-wide results and caveats: Carriage of CMV together with the relevant HLA was identifiable through cumulative public TCR beta family frequency.

Germline CDR1 MGHRA, CDR2 YSYEKL. V was clipped by 0 bases and J by 1 base, with 6 bases between them. The CDR3 has 15 amino acids. A word on this clonotype: Antigen unknown.

TCRdb fed the reads into MiXCR, producing one record per CDR3 protein. The sample yields more than 400,000 distinct CDR3 sequences, 26% seen once. The genes are TRBV4-1 and TRBJ2-2; D is possibly TRBD1 (5 bases). The TCR was taken from a human donor in good health (CMV status not recorded). Some clones in this sample may be carry-over from other donors' samples. Input material: PBMCs. As DNA, the CDR3 is TGCGCCAGCAGCCAAGATAGGGGGAACACCGGGGAGCTGTTTTTT. Protein product: CASSQDRGNTGELFF.